There are many counts of the clone carrying this T cell receptor (beta chain). Antigen: not known. TCRdb re-called the reads through MiXCR, storing one row per CDR3 protein. Of 830,000 or so distinct CDR3 sequences in the sample, 32% were seen once. Germline values: CDR1 SGHTA, CDR2 FQGTGA. This CDR3 is 17 amino acids long. Germline trimming cut 0 bases from V and 6 bases from J; bases unmatched to any gene: 9. The record originates from a study of T cell repertoires in cytomegalovirus infection. The material sequenced was cultured CD8+ T cells from PBMCs, taken from culture after CMV antigen stimulation. The V call is TRBV7-3, the J call TRBJ2-2; 8 bases line up with TRBD2. The sequence came from a human donor in good health (CMV status not recorded). Some clones in this sample may be carry-over from other donors' samples. Written as DNA, the CDR3 is TGTGCCAGCAGCTTAACCACGGGAGCGGGGGTCGCCGGGGAGCTGTTTTTT. Residues: CASSLTTGAGVAGELFF. Full variable domain (missing parts from reference TRBV7-3 and TRBJ2-2): GAGVSQTPSNKVTEKGKYVELRCDPISGHTALYWYRQSLGQGPEFLIYFQGTGAADDSGLPNDRFFAVRPEGSVSTLKIQRTERGDSAVYLCASSLTTGAGVAGELFFGEGSRLTVL.